One and the same sample provided the 25 T cell receptor beta chains below, sequenced in a study of Ad26.COV2.S vaccination and SARS-CoV-2 variants. The method was immunoSEQ multiplex PCR; TCRdb's version includes in-frame clones alone and lacks a portion of them. The sample has some 370,000 clones; 83% are singletons. Treatment given: 15 to 20 received Ad26.COV2.S at low or high dose, single or two shots; 5 received placebo; per-sample allocation not given. Specimens were obtained on day 63 following the first vaccine or placebo injection. The material was peripheral blood, obtained in a trial of Ad26.COV2.S vaccine versus placebo. The receptor set was obtained from a person between 18 and 65 years old who received the Ad26.COV2.S COVID-19 vaccine or a placebo.

This clone was counted a single time. This chain connects TRBV30 to TRBJ2-5; maybe TRBD2 (5 bases). CDR1 is GTSNPN and CDR2 is SVGIG in the germline V gene (reference sequence). Trimming took off 5 bases at V and 5 bases at J, with 9 bases between the two ends. The CDR3 is made up of 11 amino acids. The DNA for the CDR3 is TGTGCCTGGGACGAGGGTGAGACCCAGTACTTC. Translation gives CAWDEGETQYF.

V and J are TRBV7-2 and TRBJ2-1; D uncertain. CDR1 and CDR2 (germline): SGHTA, FQGNSA. V was cut by 4 bases and J by 3 bases, with 13 bases left in between. This CDR3 comprises 15 residues. In nucleotides, the CDR3 is TGTGCCAGCAGCTCGAGTAGACCCTACTACAATGAGCAGTTCTTC. Encoded protein: CASSSSRPYYNEQFF. Combining the CDR3 with reference TRBV7-2 and TRBJ2-1 gives the whole variable domain GAGVSQSPSNKVTEKGKDVELRCDPISGHTALYWYRQSLGQGLEFLIYFQGNSAPDKSGLPSDRFSAERTGGSVSTLTIQRTQQEDSAVYLCASSSSRPYYNEQFFGPGTRLTVL.

This chain uses TRBV4-1 with TRBJ1-2, with D unclear. V lost 4 bases and J lost 4, with 10 bases in between. The germline V gene has CDR1 MGHRA and CDR2 YSYEKL. The CDR3 spans 13 residues. DNA for the CDR3: TGCGCCAGCAGCCGCGACAACGGCTATGGCTACACCTTC. It translates to CASSRDNGYGYTF.

The V gene is TRBV29-1, the J gene TRBJ2-5; tentatively, D is TRBD1 (5 bases). The CDR3 spans 12 residues. Germline loops: CDR1 SQVTM, CDR2 ANQGSEA. The ends were cut back, 3 bases at V and 4 bases at J, with 9 bases in the middle. The CDR3 protein is CSVDLDRETQYF. In DNA, the CDR3 is TGCAGCGTTGATCTAGACAGAGAGACCCAGTACTTC.

V gene TRBV7-9 combines with J gene TRBJ2-3; D not resolved. The CDR3 extends over 13 amino acids. V was clipped by 5 bases and J by 8 bases, with 14 bases between them. Germline V gene sequence: CDR1 SEHNR, CDR2 FQNEAQ (reference sequence). Here the CDR3 reads CASSHGRPGTQYF. DNA for the CDR3: TGTGCCAGCAGCCACGGACGGCCTGGTACGCAGTATTTT. Using reference TRBV7-9 and TRBJ2-3 for the parts outside the CDR3, the full variable domain is DTGVSQNPRHKITKRGQNVTFRCDPISEHNRLYWYRQTLGQGPEFLTYFQNEAQLEKSRLLSDRFSAERPKGSFSTLEIQRTEQGDSAMYLCASSHGRPGTQYFGPGTRLTVL.

The J gene is TRBJ1-6, the V gene TRBV9; 7 nucleotides align to TRBD1. The ends lost 2 bases at V and 5 bases at J; junction bases unmatched: 10. Germline CDR1 is SGDLS and CDR2 is YYNGEE. This CDR3 is 17 amino acids long. The CDR3, as DNA: TGTGCCAGCAGCGTCTGGGACAGCGCCTTTGATAATTCACCCCTCCACTTT. Translated, it gives CASSVWDSAFDNSPLHF.

The CDR3 DNA follows: TGTGCCACCAGTGCCCTTGGCCAGGGGGCCAGGCAGCCCCAGCATTTT. This codes for CATSALGQGARQPQHF. V usage is TRBV24-1 and J usage is TRBJ1-5, with 8 positions matching TRBD1. Germline V gives CDR1 KGHDR, CDR2 SFDVKD. This CDR3 contains 16 residues. V lost 5 bases to trimming and J lost 7 bases; unmatched junction nucleotides: 12.

The chain links TRBV11-1 to TRBJ2-1, with TRBD2 as a possible D gene (6 bases). The CDR3 covers 17 residues. CDR1 is SGHAT, CDR2 FQDESV, per germline (reference sequence). Trimming stripped 0 bases from V and 3 bases from J, with 15 bases between. CDR3 in amino acids: CASSLAPRVAVYNEQFF. CDR3 nucleotide sequence: TGTGCCAGCAGCTTAGCCCCTCGGGTAGCGGTCTACAATGAGCAGTTCTTC.

The V call is TRBV5-4, the J call TRBJ1-1, with a tentative D call TRBD1 (6 bases). Looked up from germline, CDR1 is SGHNT and CDR2 is YYREEE (reference sequence). Trimming stripped 5 bases from V and 1 base from J, with 9 bases between. The CDR3 contains 13 residues. CDR3: CASRQGPNTEAFF. CDR3 DNA: TGTGCCAGCAGACAGGGCCCGAACACTGAAGCTTTCTTT. Full variable domain (rest looked up from reference TRBV5-4 and TRBJ1-1): ETGVTQSPTHLIKTRGQQVTLRCSSQSGHNTVSWYQQALGQGPQFIFQYYREEENGRGNFPPRFSGLQFPNYSSELNVNALELDDSALYLCASRQGPNTEAFFGQGTRLTVV.

The rearrangement joins TRBV6-5 to TRBJ2-7, with D perhaps matching TRBD1 (6 bases). Trimming removed 8 bases from V and 5 bases from J, with 16 bases in between. The germline CDR1 and CDR2 sequences are MNHEY and SVGAGI. This CDR3 has 13 residues. The CDR3 reads CASRIQGGHEQYF. CDR3 DNA sequence: TGTGCCAGCCGGATACAGGGCGGCCACGAGCAGTACTTC.

The gene calls are TRBV9 and TRBJ2-2; D is unresolved. Trimming took 2 bases from V and 6 from J, leaving 2 bases between them. CDR3 length equals 11 residues. CDR1 and CDR2 from the germline V gene are SGDLS and YYNGEE. DNA for the CDR3: TGTGCCAGCAGCGTTCCCGGGGAGCTGTTTTTT. Translation: CASSVPGELFF.

The V call is TRBV19, the J call TRBJ1-5; D is ambiguous. The CDR3 has 15 residues. From germline, CDR1 is LNHDA and CDR2 SQIVND (reference sequence). V was clipped by 3 bases and J by 3 bases, with 12 bases between them. CDR3 residues: CASSIVAQLNQPQHF. As DNA, the CDR3 is TGTGCCAGTAGTATCGTTGCACAGCTCAATCAGCCCCAGCATTTT.

The V and J genes are TRBV11-2 and TRBJ2-7; 7 bases are shared with TRBD1. From germline, CDR1 is SGHAT and CDR2 FQNNGV. The CDR3 has 13 residues. V shed 4 bases, J shed 2 bases, and the junction held 2 bases outside the gene matches. The DNA for the CDR3 is TGTGCCAGCAGCTCGGGACAGCCCTACGAGCAGTACTTC. It translates to CASSSGQPYEQYF.

Remarks on this clone: In the same sample, other DNA sequences code for this CDR3. The rearrangement links TRBV5-1 to TRBJ2-7; 9 bases agree with TRBD2. V lost 3 bases and J lost 1; bases outside the gene matches: 2. Germline CDR1 is SGHRS and CDR2 is YFSETQ. The CDR3 has 14 amino acids. The CDR3: CASSSTSGSYEQYF. The DNA for the CDR3 is TGCGCCAGCAGCTCGACTAGCGGTTCCTACGAGCAGTACTTC.

The chain has TRBV19 and TRBJ2-2, with 9 bases fitting TRBD2. CDR1 LNHDA and CDR2 SQIVND come from the germline V gene (reference sequence). This CDR3 region has 14 residues. The V segment lost 7 bases and the J segment 6 bases; nucleotides outside the gene matches: 6. The CDR3 DNA sequence: TGTGCCAGTAAGCGGGGGGTAACCTCCGGGGAGCTGTTTTTT. Amino acids: CASKRGVTSGELFF. Full variable domain (remainder filled in from reference TRBV19 and TRBJ2-2): DGGITQSPKYLFRKEGQNVTLSCEQNLNHDAMYWYRQDPGQGLRLIYYSQIVNDFQKGDIAEGYSVSREKKESFPLTVTSAQKNPTAFYLCASKRGVTSGELFFGEGSRLTVL.

This clone has just a few counts. Within the sample, other DNA sequences also encode this same CDR3. The chain has TRBV2 and TRBJ1-1; no firm D call. Between the trimmed V and J ends, which lost 5 bases and 4 bases, there was a span of 11 bases. There are 13 residues in the CDR3. CDR1 SNHLY and CDR2 FYNNEI come from the germline V gene. The CDR3 bases are TGTGCCAGCAGTCTGGGCGCGGGCACTGAAGCTTTCTTT. The encoded protein is CASSLGAGTEAFF.

The gene calls are TRBV7-9 and TRBJ2-2; TRBD2 is a possible D gene (5 bases). This CDR3 region has 17 residues. Germline values: CDR1 SEHNR, CDR2 FQNEAQ (reference sequence). Trimming stripped 1 base from V and 4 bases from J, with 16 bases between. CDR3 bases: TGTGCCAGCAGCTTAGGTCGTGGAGGTTTGATCACCGGGGAGCTGTTTTTT. Protein sequence: CASSLGRGGLITGELFF. The whole variable domain, filled in from reference TRBV7-9 and TRBJ2-2, reads DTGVSQNPRHKITKRGQNVTFRCDPISEHNRLYWYRQTLGQGPEFLTYFQNEAQLEKSRLLSDRFSAERPKGSFSTLEIQRTEQGDSAMYLCASSLGRGGLITGELFFGEGSRLTVL.

The rearrangement joins TRBV5-1 to TRBJ2-1, with 9 bases matching TRBD2. The CDR3 length is 14 residues. The germline gives CDR1 SGHRS, CDR2 YFSETQ. The ends lost 2 bases at V and 7 bases at J; junction bases unmatched: 4. The CDR3 loop is CASSLEAGGNEQFF. DNA of the CDR3: TGCGCCAGCAGCTTAGAAGCGGGAGGTAATGAGCAGTTCTTC.

This CDR3 is CATSVETGDGYTF. CDR3 nucleotides: TGTGCCACCAGTGTAGAGACAGGGGATGGCTACACCTTC. V is TRBV24-1 and J is TRBJ1-2, with 8 bases identical to TRBD1. The junction had 4 bases not matched to a gene; V was cut back by 5 bases and J by 6 bases. The CDR3 sequence is 13 residues long. In germline, CDR1 is KGHDR, CDR2 SFDVKD.

This chain links TRBV7-2 with TRBJ2-3; D possibly corresponds to TRBD1 (5 bases). CDR3 size: 16 residues. Trimming removed 1 base from V and 2 bases from J, with 13 bases in between. Germline loops: CDR1 SGHTA, CDR2 FQGNSA. Here the CDR3 DNA reads TGTGCCAGCAGCTTAGGAGGCGGCAGGGCCACAGATACGCAGTATTTT. Residues: CASSLGGGRATDTQYF.

J is TRBJ2-7 and V is TRBV11-2, with 7 bases that match TRBD2. The length of the CDR3 is 16 residues. Germline CDR1 SGHAT, CDR2 FQNNGV. The V and J ends lost 5 bases and 3 bases, in that order; junction bases with no gene match: 13. CDR3 region: CASSPRGGGWIYEQYF. CDR3 nucleotide sequence: TGTGCCAGCAGCCCTAGGGGCGGGGGATGGATCTACGAGCAGTACTTC.

The chain couples TRBV29-1 to TRBJ1-1; possibly TRBD1 for D (5 bases). Per the germline V gene, CDR1 is SQVTM and CDR2 is ANQGSEA. V was pared by 4 bases and J by 1 base, with 10 bases between. There are 13 residues in the CDR3. The CDR3: CSVGAGPNTEAFF. The CDR3 region has the DNA TGCAGCGTTGGTGCAGGGCCGAACACTGAAGCTTTCTTT.

This clone was recorded once. This rearrangement joins TRBV2 to TRBJ1-2, with TRBD1 matching 10 bases. J was trimmed by 4 bases and V by 7 bases; bases with no gene match: 3. Germline-derived CDR1 and CDR2 are SNHLY and FYNNEI. This CDR3 is built from 13 residues. Here the CDR3 DNA reads TGTGCCAGCATGAGGACAGGGGGCTATGGCTACACCTTC. Translated: CASMRTGGYGYTF.

V usage is TRBV5-1 and J usage is TRBJ2-5; D is uncertain. CDR3 length: 14 amino acids. Looked up from germline, CDR1 is SGHRS and CDR2 is YFSETQ. Trimming pared 0 bases from V and 4 bases from J, leaving 10 bases between. For the CDR3, the DNA is TGCGCCAGCAGCTTGGGTTCCCGACGAGAGACCCAGTACTTC. Protein product: CASSLGSRRETQYF.

This rearrangement joins TRBV6-2 or TRBV6-3 to TRBJ2-5; 12 positions agree with TRBD2. Unmatched junction bases numbered 5, after V lost 6 bases and J lost 0 bases. CDR3 length: 16 amino acids. Germline loops: CDR1 MNHEY, CDR2 SVGEGT. In DNA, the CDR3 is TGTGCCAGCAGCCCCGGACTAGCGGGGAACCAAGAGACCCAGTACTTC. Amino acids: CASSPGLAGNQETQYF.